These T cell receptor beta chains were read from a single sample in a study of blood T cell repertoires in COVID-19. Profiled with immunoSEQ multiplex PCR; TCRdb holds only in-frame clones, not every one. The data show some 240,000 clones, 70% to 90% seen once. Input material: PBMCs or T cells enriched from blood (not recorded which). The origin of the receptors is a woman aged 50 to 65 who had been exposed to COVID-19. The CDR3 runs from the conserved cysteine through the conserved F or W. Each record gives: CDR3 protein, CDR3 DNA, D gene, clone size, J gene, V gene. D genes are given only for firm matches. Size is stated for part of the rows, as once, few or many counts, or as a class when the clone is expanded.

CASSLGSGTTDTQYF	TGTGCCAGCAGCTTAGGGAGCGGGACCACAGATACGCAGTATTTT	TRBD2	NA	TRBJ2-3	TRBV7-3
CASSLSSTGGRETQYF	TGTGCCAGCAGCTTAAGCTCCACAGGGGGAAGGGAGACCCAGTACTTC	TRBD1	NA	TRBJ2-5	TRBV11-3
CASSPRTGPNQPQHF	TGTGCCAGCAGCCCCCGGACAGGACCAAATCAGCCCCAGCATTTT	TRBD1	NA	TRBJ1-5	TRBV7-2
CASLMTGRESPLHF	TGTGCCAGCCTTATGACAGGGAGAGAGTCACCCCTCCACTTT	TRBD1	NA	TRBJ1-6	TRBV6-5
CACSRGLMEAFF	TGTGCCTGCTCCAGGGGGCTGATGGAAGCTTTCTTT	TRBD1	NA	TRBJ1-1	TRBV30
CASSPPDRAPETQYF	TGTGCCAGCAGTCCCCCGGACAGGGCGCCGGAGACCCAGTACTTC	TRBD1	NA	TRBJ2-5	TRBV28
CASSQGNSGNTIYF	TGTGCCAGTAGCCAGGGAAACTCTGGAAACACCATATATTTT	NA	NA	TRBJ1-3	TRBV19
CATSDLNGQGPTDTQYF	TGTGCCACCAGTGATTTGAACGGACAGGGGCCGACAGATACGCAGTATTTT	TRBD1	NA	TRBJ2-3	TRBV24-1
CASSPRLNTEAFF	TGTGCCAGCAGCCCCAGATTGAACACTGAAGCTTTCTTT	NA	NA	TRBJ1-1	TRBV11-1
CASSRSELEAFF	TGTGCCAGCAGTCGTTCTGAGCTTGAAGCTTTCTTT	NA	NA	TRBJ1-1	TRBV6-5
CAISEFLTGQGSPLHF	TGTGCCATCAGTGAATTCCTGACAGGGCAAGGATCACCCCTCCACTTT	TRBD1	few	TRBJ1-6	TRBV10-3
CASSSQTGMNTEAFF	TGTGCCAGCAGCTCCCAGACAGGGATGAACACTGAAGCTTTCTTT	TRBD1	few	TRBJ1-1	TRBV9
CASSYLTGYGQGSGEQFF	TGTGCCAGCAGTTACCTCACAGGGTATGGACAGGGGTCGGGTGAGCAGTTCTTC	TRBD1	NA	TRBJ2-1	TRBV6-2/TRBV6-3
CASSLGLGPLRPGELFF	TGCGCCAGCAGCTTGGGGCTGGGGCCCTTACGACCCGGGGAGCTGTTTTTT	NA	NA	TRBJ2-2	TRBV5-1